The next 15 T cell receptor beta chains were all read from a single sample in a study of OX40 agonist ivuxolimab in advanced cancers. TCRdb keeps only in-frame clones here, not all; method: immunoSEQ multiplex PCR. This sample has 60,000 to 95,000 clones, with around 86% found just once. The sample in question was CD4+ or CD8+ T cells sorted from blood, obtained in a trial of the OX40 agonist ivuxolimab. These receptors were collected from an adult with an advanced solid tumor such as melanoma, head and neck, liver or kidney cancer.

The rearrangement joins TRBV29-1 to TRBJ1-2; TRBD1 agrees at 7 bases. The CDR3 has 15 residues. Trimming took 6 bases from V and 7 from J; bases not matched to a gene: 17. The V gene's germline CDR1 is SQVTM and CDR2 ANQGSEA. This CDR3 reads CSVAGLTGRRSGYTF. The CDR3 nucleotides are TGCAGCGTGGCGGGGTTGACAGGGCGGCGAAGTGGCTACACCTTC.

This clone showed up just once. The rearrangement links TRBV6-1 to TRBJ1-5; tentatively, D is TRBD1 (5 bases). From germline, CDR1 is MNHNS and CDR2 SASEGT. This CDR3 has 12 residues. Trimming stripped 6 bases from V and 8 bases from J, with 11 bases between. CDR3 region: CASSRLREPQHF. In DNA, the CDR3 is TGTGCCAGCAGCCGCCTCAGGGAGCCCCAGCATTTT.

The chain has TRBV5-4 and TRBJ1-2; D might be TRBD1 (5 bases). Germline CDR1 SGHNT, CDR2 YYREEE (reference sequence). V gave up 0 bases and J gave up 4 bases, with 13 bases separating them. This CDR3 contains 15 residues. CDR3 coding DNA: TGTGCCAGCAGCTTGGGGGACGGACCCTTCTATGGCTACACCTTC. Translation gives CASSLGDGPFYGYTF.

This clone was counted only a few times. This chain joins TRBV30 and TRBJ1-2; a weak D match, TRBD1 (5 bases). V shed 3 bases and J shed 4 bases, with 18 bases lying between them. This CDR3 has 15 residues. The germline V gene encodes CDR1 GTSNPN and CDR2 SVGIG (reference sequence). The CDR3 sequence: CAWRARGEGSYGYTF. The DNA of the CDR3 is TGTGCCTGGAGGGCCAGAGGCGAGGGGAGCTATGGCTACACCTTC.

This sequence joins TRBV6-5 and TRBJ2-5; possibly TRBD2 for D (5 bases). The CDR3 consists of 14 residues. The germline V gene has CDR1 MNHEY and CDR2 SVGAGI. V shed 6 bases and J shed 2 bases, with 13 bases lying between them. CDR3 nucleotide sequence: TGTGCCAGCAGCCAACGAGCGGAACAAGAGACCCAGTACTTC. Translation: CASSQRAEQETQYF.

The chain has TRBV14 and TRBJ1-3, with D hard to call. The CDR3 loop spans 12 amino acids. Germline-derived CDR1 and CDR2 are SGHDN and FVKESK. V was pared by 3 bases and J by 4 bases, with 4 bases between. CDR3: CASSHAGNTIYF. The CDR3 coding sequence is TGTGCCAGCAGCCACGCAGGAAACACCATATATTTT. Combining the CDR3 with reference TRBV14 and TRBJ1-3 gives the whole variable domain EAGVTQFPSHSVIEKGQTVTLRCDPISGHDNLYWYRRVMGKEIKFLLHFVKESKQDESGMPNNRFLAERTGGTYSTLKVQPAELEDSGVYFCASSHAGNTIYFGEGSWLTVV.

The chain uses TRBV5-1 and TRBJ2-1; D gene uncertain. Trimming removed 0 bases at V and 4 bases at J, with 11 bases between. This CDR3 comprises 15 residues. CDR1 is SGHRS and CDR2 is YFSETQ in the germline V gene. In DNA, the CDR3 is TGCGCCAGCAGCTTGGTTAGGGCAGGTTACAATGAGCAGTTCTTC. This gives the protein CASSLVRAGYNEQFF. Variable domain in full (rest from reference TRBV5-1 and TRBJ2-1): KAGVTQTPRYLIKTRGQQVTLSCSPISGHRSVSWYQQTPGQGLQFLFEYFSETQRNKGNFPGRFSGRQFSNSRSEMNVSTLELGDSALYLCASSLVRAGYNEQFFGPGTRLTVL.

This chain's CDR3 is CASTRGTRVAQYF. The CDR3 region has the DNA TGTGCCAGCACCCGAGGGACAAGAGTTGCCCAGTACTTC. The rearrangement links TRBV2 to TRBJ2-5; the D gene is possibly TRBD1 (6 bases). The V gene's germline CDR1 is SNHLY and CDR2 FYNNEI. The CDR3 runs 13 residues. V was clipped by 7 bases and J by 9 bases, with 18 bases between them. Together with reference TRBV2 and TRBJ2-5, the CDR3 gives the full variable domain: EPEVTQTPSHQVTQMGQEVILRCVPISNHLYFYWYRQILGQKVEFLVSFYNNEISEKSEIFDDQFSVERPDGSNFTLKIRSTKLEDSAMYFCASTRGTRVAQYFGPGTRLLVL.

This clone was seen only a few times. The V call is TRBV4-2, the J call TRBJ1-2; TRBD1 matches 7 bases. The CDR3 has 16 amino acids. Germline CDR1 LGHNA, CDR2 YNFKEQ. Trimming took 4 bases from V and 3 from J; bases not matched to a gene: 11. The CDR3 DNA reads as TGTGCCAGCAGCCGTGAACCGGGACAGCAATACTATGGCTACACCTTC. This encodes CASSREPGQQYYGYTF.

The V gene is TRBV4-3, the J gene TRBJ2-5; the D gene is possibly TRBD1 (5 bases). This CDR3 region has 17 residues. The germline V gene encodes CDR1 LGHNA and CDR2 YSLEER. V gave up 0 bases and J gave up 4 bases, with 18 bases separating them. The CDR3 nucleotides read TGCGCCAGCAGCCAAGATCTAGGGCAGGGAATTAGAGAGACCCAGTACTTC. This translates into CASSQDLGQGIRETQYF.

V and J are TRBV7-2 and TRBJ2-3; D call uncertain. CDR1 is SGHTA and CDR2 is FQGNSA in the germline V gene. This CDR3 has 13 amino acids. Deletions cut 1 base from V and 6 bases from J, with 8 bases between. The CDR3 sequence: CASSLEAGDTQYF. In nucleotides, the CDR3 is TGTGCCAGCAGCTTAGAGGCCGGGGATACGCAGTATTTT.

This chain links TRBV7-2 with TRBJ2-7, with a tentative D call TRBD1 (7 bases). V was pared by 5 bases and J by 2 bases, with 13 bases between. The length of the CDR3 is 14 residues. Germline CDR1 reads SGHTA; CDR2 reads FQGNSA. The CDR3 protein is CASSRGTAAYEQYF. The CDR3 nucleotides read TGTGCCAGCAGCCGCGGGACAGCGGCCTACGAGCAGTACTTC.

This clone was observed a handful of times. The chain carries TRBV18 and TRBJ1-1, with D possibly TRBD1 on 5 matching bases. From germline, CDR1 is KGHSH and CDR2 LQKENI. V gave up 2 bases and J gave up 11 bases, with 12 bases separating them. The CDR3 has 12 residues. The CDR3 sequence is CASSPSSGLAFF. The CDR3 bases are TGTGCCAGCTCACCATCGTCGGGGCTGGCTTTCTTT.

This clone was counted once. The chain employs TRBV2 and TRBJ2-2, with 8 bases that match TRBD2. V trimming: 7 bases; J trimming: 8 bases; junction bases outside the gene matches: 12. Germline lookup yields CDR1 SNHLY and CDR2 FYNNEI. The CDR3 totals 15 residues. This CDR3 reads CASKVEGLGSGELFF. The CDR3 DNA reads as TGTGCCAGCAAGGTCGAGGGACTAGGATCTGGGGAGCTGTTTTTT.

The genes are TRBV7-2 and TRBJ1-2; D possibly corresponds to TRBD1 (5 bases). Trimming pared 3 bases from V and 7 bases from J, leaving 15 bases between. The CDR3 has 14 residues. Germline loops: CDR1 SGHTA, CDR2 FQGNSA. Here the CDR3 DNA reads TGTGCCAGCAGCTTTAATGTCAGGGCCGGTGGCTACACCTTC. It codes for CASSFNVRAGGYTF.